This T cell receptor beta chain was identified during a study of cytotoxic CD8 clonotypes in ibrutinib-treated CLL. The wider study: The patient breakdown showed approximately 11 relapsed/refractory and around 16 treatment-naive cases, with some 18 IGHV unmutated.

The study's findings and limits: The study found public clonotypes uncommon, contracting or stable on treatment.

The trim removed 1 base at V and 7 bases at J, leaving 5 bases unmatched. This CDR3 has 15 amino acids. Germline V gene lookup returns CDR1 SGHDN and CDR2 FVKESK. The protocol was immunoSEQ multiplex PCR, while the TCRdb copy is restricted to in-frame clones and leaves out a portion. The sample has some 160,000 clones, roughly 80% seen once. As concerns this clone: The antigen is undetermined.

This TCR was recovered from a human donor with chronic lymphocytic leukemia. The source was PBMCs, collected after 12 months of ibrutinib treatment. The chain carries TRBV14 and TRBJ1-4, with 8 bases that match TRBD1. CDR3 coding DNA: TGTGCCAGCAGCCAAGTAGGCAGGGGGCTTGAAAAACTGTTTTTT. Its protein product is CASSQVGRGLEKLFF.